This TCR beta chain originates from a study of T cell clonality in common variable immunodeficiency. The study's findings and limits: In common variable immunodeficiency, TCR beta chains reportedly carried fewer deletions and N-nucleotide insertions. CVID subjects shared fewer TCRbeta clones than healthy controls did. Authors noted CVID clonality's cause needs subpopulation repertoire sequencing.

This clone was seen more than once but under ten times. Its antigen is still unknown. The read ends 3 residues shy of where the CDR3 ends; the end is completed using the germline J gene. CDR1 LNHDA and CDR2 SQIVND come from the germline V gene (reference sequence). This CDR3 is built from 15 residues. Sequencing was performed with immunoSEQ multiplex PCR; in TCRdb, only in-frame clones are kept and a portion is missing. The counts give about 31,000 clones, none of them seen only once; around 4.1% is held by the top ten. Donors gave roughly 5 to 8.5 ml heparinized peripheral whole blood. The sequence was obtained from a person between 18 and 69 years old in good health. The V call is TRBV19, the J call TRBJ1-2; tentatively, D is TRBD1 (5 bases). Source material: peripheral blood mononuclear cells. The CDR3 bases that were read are TGTGCCAGTAGTCCGGGACTAGCCGGTGCGGACATC. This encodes CASSPGLAGADI. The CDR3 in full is CASSPGLAGADIYTF.